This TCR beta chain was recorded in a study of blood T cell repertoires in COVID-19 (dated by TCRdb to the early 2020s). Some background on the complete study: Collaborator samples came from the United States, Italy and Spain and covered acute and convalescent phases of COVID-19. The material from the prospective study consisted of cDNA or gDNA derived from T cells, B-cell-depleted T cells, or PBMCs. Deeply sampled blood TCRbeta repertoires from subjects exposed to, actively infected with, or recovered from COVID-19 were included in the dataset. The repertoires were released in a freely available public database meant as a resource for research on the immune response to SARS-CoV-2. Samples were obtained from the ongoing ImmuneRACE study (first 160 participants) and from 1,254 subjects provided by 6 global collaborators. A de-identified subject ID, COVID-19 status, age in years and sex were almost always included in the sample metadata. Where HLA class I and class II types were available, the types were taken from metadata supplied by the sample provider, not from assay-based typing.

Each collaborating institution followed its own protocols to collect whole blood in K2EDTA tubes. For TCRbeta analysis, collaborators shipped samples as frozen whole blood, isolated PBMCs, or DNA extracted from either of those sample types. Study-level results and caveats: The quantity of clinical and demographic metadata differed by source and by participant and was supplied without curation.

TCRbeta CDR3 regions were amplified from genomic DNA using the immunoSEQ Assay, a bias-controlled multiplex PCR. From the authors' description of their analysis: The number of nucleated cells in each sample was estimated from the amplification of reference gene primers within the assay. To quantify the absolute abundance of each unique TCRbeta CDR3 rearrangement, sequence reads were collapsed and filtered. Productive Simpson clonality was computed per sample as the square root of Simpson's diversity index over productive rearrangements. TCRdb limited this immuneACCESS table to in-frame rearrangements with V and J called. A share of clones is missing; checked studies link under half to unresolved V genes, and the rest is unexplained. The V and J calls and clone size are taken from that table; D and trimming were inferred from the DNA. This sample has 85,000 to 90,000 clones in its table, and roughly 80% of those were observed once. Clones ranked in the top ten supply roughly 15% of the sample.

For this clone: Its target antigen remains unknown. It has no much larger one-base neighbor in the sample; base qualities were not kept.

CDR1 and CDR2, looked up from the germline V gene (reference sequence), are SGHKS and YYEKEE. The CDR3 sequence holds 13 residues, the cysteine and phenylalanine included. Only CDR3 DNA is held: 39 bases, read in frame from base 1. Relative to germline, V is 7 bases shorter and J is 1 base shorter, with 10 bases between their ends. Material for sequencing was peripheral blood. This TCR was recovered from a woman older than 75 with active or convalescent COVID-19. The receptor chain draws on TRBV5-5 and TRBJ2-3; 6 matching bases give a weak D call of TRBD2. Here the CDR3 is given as CASARGGTDTQYF. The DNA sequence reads TGTGCCAGCGCGCGCGGGGGCACAGATACGCAGTATTTT. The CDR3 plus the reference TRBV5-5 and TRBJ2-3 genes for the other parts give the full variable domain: DAGVTQSPTHLIKTRGQQVTLRCSPISGHKSVSWYQQVLGQGPQFIFQYYEKEERGRGNFPDRFSARQFPNYSSELNVNALLLGDSALYLCASARGGTDTQYFGPGTRLTVL.